Reported below is one T cell receptor beta chain. Its antigen has not been determined. One base away there is no much larger clone; base qualities are not given. V is pruned by 2 bases and J by 10 bases, leaving 7 bases of the junction without a gene match. Spanning cysteine to phenylalanine, the CDR3 consists of 14 amino acids. Left in the record is the CDR3 DNA by itself, 42 bases read in frame from the first base. The germline V gene (reference sequence) gives CDR1 as MNHEY and CDR2 as SMNVEV. These data come from a study of blood T cell repertoires in COVID-19 (dated by TCRdb to 2020 to 2021). For context, the study as a whole: Samples from collaborators originated in the United States, Italy and Spain and spanned both the acute and convalescent phases of COVID-19. The material from the prospective study consisted of cDNA or gDNA derived from T cells, B-cell-depleted T cells, or PBMCs. Subjects who had been exposed to COVID-19, were actively infected with it, or had recovered from it provided the deeply sampled blood TCRbeta repertoires that made up the dataset. A freely available public database, intended as a resource for researchers studying the immune response to SARS-CoV-2, is where the repertoires were released. Samples were obtained from the ongoing ImmuneRACE study (first 160 participants) and from 1,200 or so subjects provided by 6 global collaborators. A de-identified subject ID, COVID-19 status, age in years and sex were almost always included in the sample metadata. Where HLA class I and class II types were available, the types were taken from metadata supplied by the sample provider, not from assay-based typing.

The immunoSEQ Assay, a bias-controlled multiplex PCR, was used to amplify TCRbeta CDR3 regions from genomic DNA. The authors' pipeline ran thus. The number of nucleated cells in each sample was estimated from the amplification of reference gene primers within the assay. Sequence reads were collapsed and filtered to measure the absolute abundance of every unique TCRbeta CDR3 rearrangement. For each sample, productive Simpson clonality was calculated as the square root of Simpson's diversity index across productive rearrangements. This immuneACCESS table, as held by TCRdb, lists in-frame sequences with V and J called but not all clones. Of the missing ones, under half trace to an unresolved V gene in checked studies; the others have no known cause. V, J and clone size are those of that table, while D and trimming were read from the DNA. This sample comprises tens of thousands of clones, around 90% of them detected only once. In total, the top ten clones hold about 20% of the sample.

General findings and caveats noted by the study authors: Clinical and demographic metadata were provided uncurated, with the amount varying by source and participant.

Collaborating institutions collected whole blood in K2EDTA tubes following their own protocols. For TCRbeta analysis, collaborators shipped samples as frozen whole blood, isolated PBMCs, or DNA extracted from either of those sample types. Sequenced sample: peripheral blood. The rearrangement joined TRBV27 to TRBJ2-1; 8 middle bases align to TRBD1. The source is a man between 65 and 85 years old in a cohort sampled during active COVID-19. The CDR3 region reads CASSLLQGAREQFF. In nucleotides, the sequence is TGTGCCAGCAGTTTACTGCAGGGGGCTCGGGAGCAGTTCTTC.